This TCR beta chain was identified during a study of cytomegalovirus exposure and HLA in healthy donors. Study-wide context: As released early, the data held about 85 million unique TCRs from HLA-typed donors. Among the 400 or so donors who were genotyped, around 77% fell in the genetic ancestry cluster that is associated with self-reported Caucasian donors.

Germline CDR1 reads SNHLY; CDR2 reads FYNNEI. V shed 6 bases and J 8 bases; nucleotides not matched to a gene: 9. The CDR3 is 14 residues long. The study ran its PCR with 60 Vbeta and 13 Jbeta primers. The data were produced by immunoSEQ multiplex PCR, yet TCRdb's version contains in-frame clones alone and is incomplete. In total, the table holds almost 40,000 clones. Overall study results and limits: Upon later analysis, HLA-associated TCR beta chains proved more clonally expanded than other, equally common chains.

Concerning this clone itself: Antigen specificity is unknown.

Specimen: PBMCs. This sequence joins TRBV2 and TRBJ2-4; the match to TRBD1 covers 8 bases. This sequence originates from a woman aged 25 to 39 in good health and CMV-seropositive. This chain's CDR3 is CASRSQGDGDIQYF. CDR3 sequence (DNA): TGTGCCAGCAGGTCACAGGGGGATGGAGACATTCAGTACTTC.